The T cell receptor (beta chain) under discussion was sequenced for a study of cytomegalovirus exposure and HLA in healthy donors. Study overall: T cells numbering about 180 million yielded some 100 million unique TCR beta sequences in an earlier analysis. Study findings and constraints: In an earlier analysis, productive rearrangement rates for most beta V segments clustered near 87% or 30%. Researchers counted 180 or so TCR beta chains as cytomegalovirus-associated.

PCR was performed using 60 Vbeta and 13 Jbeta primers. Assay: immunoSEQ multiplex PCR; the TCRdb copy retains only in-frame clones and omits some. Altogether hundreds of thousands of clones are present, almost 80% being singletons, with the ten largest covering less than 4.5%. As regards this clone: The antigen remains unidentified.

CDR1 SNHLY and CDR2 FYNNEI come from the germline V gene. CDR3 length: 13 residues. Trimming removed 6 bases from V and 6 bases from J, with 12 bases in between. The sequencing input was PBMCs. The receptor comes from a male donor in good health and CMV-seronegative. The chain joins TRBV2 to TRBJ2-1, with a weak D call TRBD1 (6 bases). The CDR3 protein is CASSIGQSNEQFF. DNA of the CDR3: TGTGCCAGCAGCATTGGACAGTCCAATGAGCAGTTCTTC. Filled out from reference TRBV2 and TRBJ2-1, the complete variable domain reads EPEVTQTPSHQVTQMGQEVILRCVPISNHLYFYWYRQILGQKVEFLVSFYNNEISEKSEIFDDQFSVERPDGSNFTLKIRSTKLEDSAMYFCASSIGQSNEQFFGPGTRLTVL.